These 26 T cell receptor beta chains originate from one sample sequenced in a study of cytomegalovirus exposure and HLA in healthy donors. Assay: immunoSEQ multiplex PCR; the TCRdb copy retains only in-frame clones and omits some. The sample lists about 170,000 clones; 70% to 90% were seen once. Material: PBMCs. These receptors were collected from a woman younger than 30 in good health and CMV-seronegative.

This chain links TRBV4-1 with TRBJ2-7, with 8 nucleotides matching TRBD1. Trimming took 0 bases from V and 1 from J; bases not matched to a gene: 8. CDR1 and CDR2 (germline): MGHRA, YSYEKL. CDR3 size: 17 residues. The CDR3 loop is CASSQEGTGRGSYEQYF. CDR3 nucleotide sequence: TGCGCCAGCAGCCAAGAAGGGACAGGTCGCGGGTCCTACGAGCAGTACTTC.

The chain combines TRBV7-3 with TRBJ1-2, with 8 bases lining up with TRBD1. CDR1 SGHTA and CDR2 FQGTGA come from the germline V gene. J gave up 7 bases and V 5 bases, and 9 bases lay outside the gene matches. The CDR3 length is 14 residues. This CDR3 is CASSLGQGKGGYTF. DNA for the CDR3: TGTGCCAGCAGCCTCGGACAGGGAAAGGGTGGCTACACCTTC.

This clone was seen once. The chain joins TRBV10-3 to TRBJ2-1; weak D call: TRBD2 (7 bases). CDR1 ENHRY and CDR2 SYGVKD come from the germline V gene. This CDR3 comprises 14 residues. With 5 bases removed from V and 4 bases from J, the gap between germline ends came to 12 bases. The CDR3 bases are TGTGCCATCAGTAGGGGGAGGGGGTACAATGAGCAGTTCTTC. This sequence encodes CAISRGRGYNEQFF.

V gene TRBV15 combines with J gene TRBJ1-5; 9 bases match TRBD1. J was trimmed by 7 bases and V by 1 base; bases with no gene match: 5. Germline CDR1 LNHNV, CDR2 YYDKDF (reference sequence). This CDR3 is built from 15 residues. In nucleotides, the CDR3 is TGTGCCACCAGCAGAGTGGGACAGGGTCCCCAGCCCCAGCATTTT. This sequence encodes CATSRVGQGPQPQHF.

The chain is built from TRBV7-9 and TRBJ1-4; possible D gene TRBD1, 5 bases. This CDR3 is 15 amino acids long. V lost 7 bases, J lost 2 bases, and 14 bases lay in between. Germline V gives CDR1 SEHNR, CDR2 FQNEAQ (reference sequence). In DNA form, the CDR3 reads TGTGCCAGCACCAATCCAGGGTCCACTAATGAAAAACTGTTTTTT. Its protein product is CASTNPGSTNEKLFF.

The rearrangement uses TRBV6-5 and TRBJ2-1, with D perhaps TRBD1 (5 bases). Germline V gene sequence: CDR1 MNHEY, CDR2 SVGAGI. V dropped 6 bases and J dropped 4 bases, with 10 bases sitting between them. The CDR3 length is 13 residues. CDR3: CASSQGLYNEQFF. The CDR3 bases are TGTGCCAGCAGCCAGGGCTTATACAATGAGCAGTTCTTC.

The rearrangement joins TRBV9 to TRBJ1-2; possible D gene TRBD1, 5 bases. The CDR3 has 12 amino acids. Germline V CDR1 and CDR2: SGDLS, YYNGEE. Trimming took off 3 bases at V and 7 bases at J, with 10 bases between the two ends. The CDR3 DNA is TGTGCCAGCAGCGGGACAAGGAGTGGCTACACCTTC. Translating gives CASSGTRSGYTF.

This sequence joins TRBV7-9 and TRBJ2-1; D remains unclear. The CDR3 contains 11 residues. V was shortened by 4 bases and J by 5 bases, with 3 bases between the two germline ends. CDR1 SEHNR and CDR2 FQNEAQ come from the germline V gene (reference sequence). The CDR3 DNA is TGTGCCAGCAGCTCAAACAATGAGCAGTTCTTC. It yields the protein CASSSNNEQFF.

Details on this clone: Other DNA sequences of this sample code for an identical CDR3. This chain uses TRBV18 with TRBJ2-7, with a possible D match to TRBD1 (5 bases). Germline lookup yields CDR1 KGHSH and CDR2 LQKENI. The ends were cut back, 2 bases at V and 3 bases at J, with 5 bases in the middle. This CDR3 has 12 amino acids. The CDR3 spells CASSPDSYEQYF. In DNA, the CDR3 is TGTGCCAGCTCACCAGACAGCTACGAGCAGTACTTC. Using reference TRBV18 and TRBJ2-7 for the parts outside the CDR3, the full variable domain is NAGVMQNPRHLVRRRGQEARLRCSPMKGHSHVYWYRQLPEEGLKFMVYLQKENIIDESGMPKERFSAEFPKEGPSILRIQQVVRGDSAAYFCASSPDSYEQYFGPGTRLTVT.

The chain carries TRBV4-1 and TRBJ2-1, with a tentative D call TRBD1 (7 bases). V was cut by 1 base and J by 14 bases, with 12 bases left in between. This CDR3 has 12 residues. CDR1 is MGHRA and CDR2 is YSYEKL in the germline V gene. CDR3 in amino acids: CASSQGSRGEFF. The CDR3 DNA is TGCGCCAGCAGCCAAGGGAGCAGGGGGGAGTTCTTC.

The chain uses TRBV15 and TRBJ2-6; a possible D gene is TRBD1 (6 bases). With 4 bases removed from V and 0 bases from J, the gap between germline ends came to 10 bases. The CDR3 runs 16 residues. Germline V lookup: CDR1 LNHNV, CDR2 YYDKDF (reference sequence). The chain's CDR3 is CATSNLQGSGANVLTF. For the CDR3, the DNA is TGTGCCACCAGCAACCTACAGGGCTCTGGGGCCAACGTCCTGACTTTC.

The chain has TRBV6-4 and TRBJ2-6; D might be TRBD2 (6 bases). The V end lost 2 bases, the J end lost 3 bases, and 8 bases lay between the germline ends. CDR1 and CDR2 from the germline V gene are MRHNA and SNTAGT. The CDR3 runs 15 residues. CDR3 in amino acids: CASSDGEDGANVLTF. The CDR3 DNA sequence: TGTGCCAGCAGTGACGGGGAGGATGGGGCCAACGTCCTGACTTTC.

This clone was detected only once. The V and J genes are TRBV7-3 and TRBJ2-3, with 9 positions matching TRBD2. Trimming at V came to 5 bases and at J to 4 bases, leaving 10 bases not matched to a gene. The CDR3 totals 16 residues. The germline CDR1 and CDR2 sequences are SGHTA and FQGTGA. The CDR3 nucleotides read TGTGCCAGCAGCCCATGGGCTAGCGGGATGGCAGATACGCAGTATTTT. Translation: CASSPWASGMADTQYF.

This clone was detected only once. The chain uses TRBV7-9 and TRBJ2-7; the match to TRBD1 covers 7 bases. Germline lookup yields CDR1 SEHNR and CDR2 FQNEAQ (reference sequence). This CDR3 region has 14 residues. V trimming: 5 bases; J trimming: 4 bases; junction bases outside the gene matches: 8. The CDR3 DNA follows: TGTGCCAGCAGCCCCCGGGACAGCTCTTACGAGCAGTACTTC. Encoded protein: CASSPRDSSYEQYF.

V is TRBV5-6 and J is TRBJ2-5; TRBD1 might be the D (6 bases). Trimming cost V 1 base and J 4 bases, with 11 bases left between them. Per germline, CDR1 SGHDT and CDR2 YYEEEE. This CDR3 has 14 residues. CDR3 sequence: CASSLNLGAETQYF. In DNA form, the CDR3 reads TGTGCCAGCAGCTTGAATCTGGGGGCAGAGACCCAGTACTTC.

J is TRBJ2-5 and V is TRBV2; 13 bases line up with TRBD2. Trimming at V came to 7 bases and at J to 7 bases, leaving 6 bases not matched to a gene. The CDR3 sequence is 14 residues long. Germline-derived CDR1 and CDR2 are SNHLY and FYNNEI. CDR3 sequence reads: CASTKLAGGGTQYF. CDR3 sequence (DNA): TGTGCCAGCACGAAACTAGCGGGAGGGGGGACCCAGTACTTC.

The J gene is TRBJ1-6, the V gene TRBV2; 7 nucleotides match TRBD1. Germline loops: CDR1 SNHLY, CDR2 FYNNEI. Trimming cost V 11 bases and J 11 bases; bases outside gene matches: 6. The CDR3 covers 11 residues. The CDR3 DNA reads TGTGCCTCAGCCGACAGGGCACCCCTCCACTTT. This translates into CASADRAPLHF. The full variable domain, in which reference TRBV2 and TRBJ1-6 provide the parts outside the CDR3, is EPEVTQTPSHQVTQMGQEVILRCVPISNHLYFYWYRQILGQKVEFLVSFYNNEISEKSEIFDDQFSVERPDGSNFTLKIRSTKLEDSAMYFCASADRAPLHFGNGTRLTVT.

The chain employs TRBV6-5 and TRBJ1-3; D unclear. The V and J ends lost 5 bases and 3 bases respectively, with 8 bases between them. The CDR3 spans 13 residues. Looked up from germline, CDR1 is MNHEY and CDR2 is SVGAGI. The DNA of the CDR3 is TGTGCCAGCAGTGTCAGGCGTGGAAACACCATATATTTT. It codes for CASSVRRGNTIYF.

The chain carries TRBV15 and TRBJ1-5; D may be TRBD1 (5 bases). Germline values: CDR1 LNHNV, CDR2 YYDKDF (reference sequence). This CDR3 has 12 residues. The V end was cut by 3 bases, the J end by 6 bases, with 6 bases between. The CDR3 DNA reads as TGTGCCACCAGCAGGGACACTCAGCCCCAGCATTTT. Protein sequence: CATSRDTQPQHF.

The chain is built from TRBV7-9 and TRBJ1-2, with 7 positions matching TRBD1. The CDR3 spans 15 residues. J lost 3 bases, V lost 3 bases, and 7 bases had no gene match. The V gene's germline CDR1 is SEHNR and CDR2 FQNEAQ (reference sequence). The DNA of the CDR3 is TGTGCCAGCAGCTTGGGACAGACTATTGACTATGGCTACACCTTC. It encodes CASSLGQTIDYGYTF.

The CDR3 spells CASSRTSGEWSNEQFF. As DNA, the CDR3 is TGTGCCAGCTCCCGTACTAGCGGGGAATGGTCGAATGAGCAGTTCTTC. The chain couples TRBV18 to TRBJ2-1; TRBD2 matches 10 bases. The V gene's germline CDR1 is KGHSH and CDR2 LQKENI. V was pared by 6 bases and J by 7 bases, with 12 bases of the junction left unmatched. This CDR3 has 16 amino acids.

The chain links TRBV6-5 to TRBJ2-1; no reliable D call. Per the germline V gene, CDR1 is MNHEY and CDR2 is SVGAGI. Trimming left V 6 bases short and J 4 bases short, with 7 bases between. The CDR3 is 12 amino acids. The CDR3 DNA follows: TGTGCCAGCAGAAGCCGATACAATGAGCAGTTCTTC. Translating gives CASRSRYNEQFF.

This clone was observed a single time. This chain joins TRBV5-1 and TRBJ2-2; 10 bases match TRBD1. Trimming at V came to 0 bases and at J to 7 bases, leaving 3 bases not matched to a gene. Germline V gene data show CDR1 as SGHRS and CDR2 as YFSETQ. The CDR3 runs to 15 residues. CDR3 in amino acids: CASSLAGQGNGELFF. CDR3 nucleotide sequence: TGCGCCAGCAGCTTGGCGGGACAGGGGAACGGGGAGCTGTTTTTT.

V is TRBV9 and J is TRBJ2-7, with D maybe TRBD1 (6 bases). Trimming removed 4 bases from V and 1 base from J, with 12 bases in between. CDR1 is SGDLS and CDR2 is YYNGEE in the germline V gene. The CDR3 runs to 14 residues. The CDR3 DNA follows: TGTGCCAGCAGCCGGACAGACGAATCCTACGAGCAGTACTTC. Amino acid sequence: CASSRTDESYEQYF.

This clone was observed a handful of times. CDR3 in amino acids: CASRRTESFYGYTF. DNA for the CDR3: TGTGCCAGCAGGAGGACAGAAAGCTTCTATGGCTACACCTTC. This chain connects TRBV6-1 to TRBJ1-2; D might be TRBD1 (6 bases). This CDR3 is built from 14 residues. Trimming left V 6 bases short and J 4 bases short, with 15 bases between. The germline CDR1 and CDR2 sequences are MNHNS and SASEGT.

The V gene is TRBV4-1, the J gene TRBJ1-2, with TRBD1 as a possible D gene (6 bases). The V gene's germline CDR1 is MGHRA and CDR2 YSYEKL. The V and J ends lost 3 bases and 4 bases respectively, with 15 bases between them. CDR3 length: 15 amino acids. This CDR3 is CASSQAGALGYGYTF. As DNA, the CDR3 is TGCGCCAGCAGCCAGGCGGGGGCGCTTGGCTATGGCTACACCTTC.